Described below is a single TCR beta chain sequence and its context. This receptor's antigen is unknown. No qualities accompany the bases; no much larger clone lies one base away. The germline V gene provides CDR1 MGHRA and CDR2 YSYEKL. From cysteine to phenylalanine, the CDR3 is 15 amino acids long. Just CDR3 DNA is preserved here, 45 bases in frame from base 1. V loses 6 bases, J loses 3 bases, and the germline ends lie 15 bases apart. The CDR3 regions of human TCRbeta chains were analyzed by immunosequencing. On the authors' methods: Repertoire TCRs were matched against a reference library of SARS-CoV-2-specific TCRs generated with the MIRA antigen-specificity platform. Breadth was defined as the fraction of unique TCRs that were SARS-CoV-2-associated. Depth was defined as the fraction of total T cells that were SARS-CoV-2-associated. Using the MIRA data, every spike-specific TCR was mapped to the spike region that the TCR reacted to and assigned to either a CD4 or a CD8 class. Log10-transformed breadth and depth values were compared by one-way ANOVA with Sidak's multiple comparisons tests. TCRdb mirrors the immuneACCESS table, restricted to in-frame sequences. Some clones are absent from its copies; in checked studies, under half trace to an unresolved V gene, and the reason for the others is unknown. V and J calls and clone size follow that table, whereas D and trimming were derived from the DNA. The sample includes 130,000 or so clones, with 80% to 95% observed a single time. The ten largest clones capture under 4.5% of the sample.

This specimen belongs to a study of T cell responses to AZD1222 COVID-19 vaccine (dated by TCRdb to the early 2020s). Context from the whole study: A total of 233 trial participants underwent TCR sequencing, of whom around 200 received two doses of AZD1222 and about 25 received two doses of the MenACWY control vaccine. Trial participants were enrolled by age into 18-55, 56-69 and 70-plus year subgroups, with 148, 28 and 57 TCR-sequenced participants respectively. The research as a whole found: Conclusions about previously exposed vaccinees were limited because only six AZD1222 recipients were SARS-CoV-2 seropositive at baseline. Reportedly, almost half of the unique spike-specific TCRs recognized epitopes lying outside the regions that are mutated in the B.1.351 and B.1.1.7 variants. The 56-69-year group was small, and its depth increase did not reach significance, likely because of low power. The whole spike protein was spanned by vaccine-associated CD4 TCRs, and dominant responses were seen in regions 160-218 and 743-854. After two AZD1222 doses, both the breadth and the depth of spike-specific TCRs were significantly higher than at day 0 and than in MenACWY recipients. Because no day 14 peak-response samples were available, the repertoires could be characterized only after the peak T cell response. Participants were mostly white British, with more females than males. The authors suggested clonal diversity may have been underestimated.

Read against the paper, the sample's time point label means: about 28 days (+/-7) after the second vaccine dose. AZD1222 recipients whose second dose came at about 4 weeks and those whose second dose came at about 12 weeks were combined into one group, since spike-specific TCR depth and breadth did not differ between the two schedules. Samples from vaccinated people were obtained from the UK trials COV001 and COV002, which included a single-blind randomized controlled phase 2/3 trial of AZD1222 (ChAdOx1 nCoV-19) in healthy adults. For TCRbeta chain sequencing, PBMC samples were collected from trial participants at day 0 and at day 28 after the second dose.

The receptor was derived from an adult who received the AZD1222 COVID-19 vaccine. This specimen consisted of peripheral blood, obtained 28 days after the second AZD1222 dose. Recombination linked TRBV4-1 to TRBJ1-5; tentative D gene TRBD1, with 6 bases matching. The CDR3 has the sequence CASRQTGRDNQPQHF. The DNA sequence follows: TGCGCCAGCAGACAAACAGGGCGGGACAATCAGCCCCAGCATTTT.